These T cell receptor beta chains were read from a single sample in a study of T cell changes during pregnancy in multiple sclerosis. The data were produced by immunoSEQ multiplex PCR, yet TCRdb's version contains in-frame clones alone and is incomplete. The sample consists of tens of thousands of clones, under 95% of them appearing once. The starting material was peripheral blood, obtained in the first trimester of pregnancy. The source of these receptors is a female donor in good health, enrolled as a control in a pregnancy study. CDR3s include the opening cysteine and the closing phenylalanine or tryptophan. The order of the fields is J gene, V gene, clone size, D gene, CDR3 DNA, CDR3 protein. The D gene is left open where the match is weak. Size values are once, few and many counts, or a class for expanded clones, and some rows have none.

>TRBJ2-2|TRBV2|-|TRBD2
TGTGCCAGCAGTGGGGGACTAGCGGGACGAGACGGGGAGCTGTTTTTT
CASSGGLAGRDGELFF
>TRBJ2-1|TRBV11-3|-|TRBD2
TGTGCCAGCAGCTTAATACTAGCGGGAGTATCGGGCAATGAGCAGTTCTTC
CASSLILAGVSGNEQFF
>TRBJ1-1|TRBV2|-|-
TGTGCCAGCAGTGTCGTGGAGGTGAACACTGAAGCTTTCTTT
CASSVVEVNTEAFF
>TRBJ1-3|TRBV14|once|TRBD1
TGTGCCAGCAGCCGTTTACCGGGACAGGAAAGATACTCTGGAAACACCATATATTTT
CASSRLPGQERYSGNTIYF
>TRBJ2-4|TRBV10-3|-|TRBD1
TGTGCCATCAGTCCCGGGACAGGGAAAAACATTCAGTACTTC
CAISPGTGKNIQYF
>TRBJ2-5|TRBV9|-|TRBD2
TGTGCCAGCAGCGTAGACCCTAGCGGGGGGGAGACCCAGTACTTC
CASSVDPSGGETQYF
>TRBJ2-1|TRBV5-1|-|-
TGCGCCAGCAGCTTTCCAGGGTGGTACAATGAGCAGTTCTTC
CASSFPGWYNEQFF
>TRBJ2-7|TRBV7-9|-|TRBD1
TGTGCCAGCAGCCCGCGACAGGGCTCCTACGAGCAGTACTTC
CASSPRQGSYEQYF
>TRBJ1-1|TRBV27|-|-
TGTGCCAGCAGTTTATCGTTAAAACCGGTGAACACTGAAGCTTTCTTT
CASSLSLKPVNTEAFF
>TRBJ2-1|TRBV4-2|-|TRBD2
TGTGCCAGCAGCCAAGATTCGGGAGGTGAGCAGTTCTTC
CASSQDSGGEQFF
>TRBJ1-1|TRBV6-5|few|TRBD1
TGTGCCAGCACTCGGACAGGGGAAACTGAAGCTTTCTTT
CASTRTGETEAFF
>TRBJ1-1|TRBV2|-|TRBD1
TGTGCCAGCATCACGGCCCAGGGACAGGGAGAAGGAGCTTTCTTT
CASITAQGQGEGAFF
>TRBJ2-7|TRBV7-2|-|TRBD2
TGTGCCAGCAGCTTAGAAGGCGGGGGGGCGTGGTACGAGCAGTACTTC
CASSLEGGGAWYEQYF
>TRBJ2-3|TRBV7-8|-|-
TGTGCCAGCAGCTTAGTAGGGGAGGTCACAGATACGCAGTATTTT
CASSLVGEVTDTQYF
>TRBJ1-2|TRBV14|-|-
TGTGCCAGCAGCCAAGAACCAGCGCTAGGCTACACCTTC
CASSQEPALGYTF
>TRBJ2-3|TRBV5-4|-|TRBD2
TGTGCCAGCACCAGGGGCCCCGGGACTAGCGGGATCCCTAGCACAGATACGCAGTATTTT
CASTRGPGTSGIPSTDTQYF
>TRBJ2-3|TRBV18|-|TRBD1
TGTGCCAGCTCTCCCGGGACAGGGAGAACAGATACGCAGTATTTT
CASSPGTGRTDTQYF
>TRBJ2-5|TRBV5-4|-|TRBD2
TGTGCCAGCAGCTACGCGGGAGCCACCGCCACCCAGTACTTC
CASSYAGATATQYF
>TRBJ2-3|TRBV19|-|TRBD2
TGTGCCAGTAGTATAAAACAAGCGGGAGCAGATACGCAGTATTTT
CASSIKQAGADTQYF
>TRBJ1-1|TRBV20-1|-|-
TGCAGTCCGACAGCGCAAGCTTTCTTT
CSPTAQAFF
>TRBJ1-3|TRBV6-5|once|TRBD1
TGTGCCAGCAGTCGACAGGGTATCTCTGGAAACACCATATATTTT
CASSRQGISGNTIYF
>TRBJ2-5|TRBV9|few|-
TGTGCCAGCAGCGTAGCTCCGAGCCAAGAGACCCAGTACTTC
CASSVAPSQETQYF
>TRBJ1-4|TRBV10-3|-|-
TGTGCCATCAGTGAGTCCCGTCCGGGGGTTGGTTCTTCCACTAATGAAAAACTGTTTTTT
CAISESRPGVGSSTNEKLFF
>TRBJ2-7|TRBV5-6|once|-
TGTGCCAGCAGCTTGCGTGTTAGTGGGGGGAACGACGAGCAGTACTTC
CASSLRVSGGNDEQYF
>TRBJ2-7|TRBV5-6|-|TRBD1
TGTGCCAGCTCAACCGGGACAGAATACGAGCAGTACTTC
CASSTGTEYEQYF
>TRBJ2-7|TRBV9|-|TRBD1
TGTGCCAGCAGCCCCCGGACAGGGGCTCCTTACGAGCAGTACTTC
CASSPRTGAPYEQYF
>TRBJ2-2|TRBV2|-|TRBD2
TGTGCCACCTACAAAGGTCGAGCGGGGGGGCCGGGGACCGGGGAGCTGTTTTTT
CATYKGRAGGPGTGELFF
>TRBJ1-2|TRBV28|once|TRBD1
TGTGCCAGCGGATTGATACCGGGACAGTCTAACTATGGCTACACCTTC
CASGLIPGQSNYGYTF
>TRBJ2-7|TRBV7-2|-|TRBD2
TGTGCCAGCAGCTTCGGTTCTAGCGGGAGTTACGAGCAGTACTTC
CASSFGSSGSYEQYF
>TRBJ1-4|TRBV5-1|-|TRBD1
TGCGCCAGCAGCCCCGGACAGGGGGCCGGAACTAATGAAAAACTGTTTTTT
CASSPGQGAGTNEKLFF
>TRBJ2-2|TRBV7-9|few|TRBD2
TGTGCCAGCAGCAACCTAGCGGGTGGTTCAGCCGGGGAGCTGTTTTTT
CASSNLAGGSAGELFF
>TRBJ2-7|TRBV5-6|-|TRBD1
TGTGCCAGCAGCTCTCTTGGGACAGTCGGCGAGCAGTACTTC
CASSSLGTVGEQYF
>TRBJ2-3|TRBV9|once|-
TGTGCCAGCAGCGATTATATCGGTACGCAGTATTTT
CASSDYIGTQYF
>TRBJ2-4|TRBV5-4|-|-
TGTGCCAGCTCACTGGGGGGGGGCGCGAACATTCAGTACTTC
CASSLGGGANIQYF
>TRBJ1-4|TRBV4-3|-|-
TGCGCCAGCAGCCTCGGGGGGGAAGAAAATAATGAAAAACTGTTTTTT
CASSLGGEENNEKLFF
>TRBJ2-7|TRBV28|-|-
TGTGCCAGCAGTAAGGGGGAGGGGTCCTACGAGCAGTACTTC
CASSKGEGSYEQYF
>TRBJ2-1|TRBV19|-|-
TGTGCCAGTAGTACAGGGCTTTACAATGAGCAGTTCTTC
CASSTGLYNEQFF
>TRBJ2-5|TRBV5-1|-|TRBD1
TGCGCCAGCAGCTCGACAGGGGGCTACCGAGAGACCCAGTACTTC
CASSSTGGYRETQYF
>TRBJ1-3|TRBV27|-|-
TGTGCCAGCAGTTCCCTGAGGATTGGAAACACCATATATTTT
CASSSLRIGNTIYF
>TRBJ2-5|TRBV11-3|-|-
TGTGCCAGCAGCCCCCCCACACCTAGCGAGAAAGAGACCCAGTACTTC
CASSPPTPSEKETQYF
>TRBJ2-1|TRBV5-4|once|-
TGTGCCAGCAGCTTGACAGGCAATGAGCAGTTCTTC
CASSLTGNEQFF
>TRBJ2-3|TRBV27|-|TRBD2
TGTGCCAGCAGTTTCCTGACGGTAGCGGGAGCCATAGATACGCAGTATTTT
CASSFLTVAGAIDTQYF
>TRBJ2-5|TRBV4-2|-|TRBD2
TGTGCCAGCAGCTTACTAGCGGGTGACCAAGAGACCCAGTACTTC
CASSLLAGDQETQYF
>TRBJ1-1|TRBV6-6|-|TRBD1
TGTGCCAGCAGGGGACAGGGAGCTCCTCTGAATGGTCTCTTT
CASRGQGAPLNGLF
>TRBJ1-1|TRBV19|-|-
TGTGCCAGTAGTATTTCAGGCAATACTGAAGCTTTCTTT
CASSISGNTEAFF
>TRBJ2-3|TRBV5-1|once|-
TGCGCCAGCAGGCGACAAGGGGTTTGGCGGGATACGCAGTATTTT
CASRRQGVWRDTQYF
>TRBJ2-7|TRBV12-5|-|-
TGTGCTAGTGGTTTGTCGGGACAAACCTACGAGCAGTACTTC
CASGLSGQTYEQYF
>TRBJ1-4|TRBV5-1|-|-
TGCGCCAGCAGCTTTCGGGGAGGTGGAACTAATGAAAAACTGTTTTTT
CASSFRGGGTNEKLFF
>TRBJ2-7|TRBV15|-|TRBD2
TGTGCCACCAGCAGAGATTGGGTAGCGGGAGCCGAGCAGTACTTC
CATSRDWVAGAEQYF
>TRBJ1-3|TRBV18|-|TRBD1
TGTGCCAGCTCGTCCGGGACAGGATCCTCTGGAAACACCATATATTTT
CASSSGTGSSGNTIYF
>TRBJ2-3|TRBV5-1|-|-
TGCGCCAGCAGCTTGGGGGGAGGTTCAAGCACAGATACGCAGTATTTT
CASSLGGGSSTDTQYF
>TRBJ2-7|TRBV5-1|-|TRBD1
TGCGCCAGCAGCTTGGGGGGGACAGGGGGGTACGAGCAGTACTTC
CASSLGGTGGYEQYF
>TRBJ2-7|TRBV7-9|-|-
TGTGCCAGCAGCTTAGGCGGGGAAGGGAGCGAGCAGTACTTC
CASSLGGEGSEQYF